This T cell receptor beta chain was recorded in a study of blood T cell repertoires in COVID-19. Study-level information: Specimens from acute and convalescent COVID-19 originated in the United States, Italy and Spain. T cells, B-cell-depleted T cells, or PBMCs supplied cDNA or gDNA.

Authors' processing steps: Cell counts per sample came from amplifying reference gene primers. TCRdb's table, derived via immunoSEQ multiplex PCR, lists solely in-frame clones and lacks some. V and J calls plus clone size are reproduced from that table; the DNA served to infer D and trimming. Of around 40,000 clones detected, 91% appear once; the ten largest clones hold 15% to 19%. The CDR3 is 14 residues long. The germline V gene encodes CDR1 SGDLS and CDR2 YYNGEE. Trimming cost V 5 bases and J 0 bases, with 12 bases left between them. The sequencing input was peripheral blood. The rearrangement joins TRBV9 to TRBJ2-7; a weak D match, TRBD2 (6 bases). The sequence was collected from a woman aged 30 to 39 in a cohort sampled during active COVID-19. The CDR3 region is CASSYGGSSYEQYF. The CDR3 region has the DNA TGTGCCAGCAGTTACGGGGGAAGCTCCTACGAGCAGTACTTC.